This TCR beta chain was captured by sequencing in a study of CD8 T cells in ankylosing spondylitis. Study findings and constraints: Peripheral blood held disease-linked clones only at relatively low frequency, and these were CD8+. Matched ankylosing spondylitis synovial fluid reportedly contained a significantly enriched population of disease-linked clones. What appeared characteristic of ankylosing spondylitis blood was a TCR beta motif of fewer than ten highly homologous variants.

Libraries of TCR beta came from quantitative 5'-RACE with molecular barcodes. TCRdb used MiXCR to reprocess the 5' RACE reads, holding one entry per CDR3 protein. The sample carries hundreds of thousands of distinct CDR3 sequences, more than 9.5% recorded once. V was shortened by 4 bases and J by 5 bases, with 9 bases between the two germline ends. CDR3 length: 13 amino acids. Germline CDR1 is LNHDA and CDR2 is SQIVND (reference sequence). In this sample, this clonotype turned up a few times. The antigen is not known. V is TRBV19 and J is TRBJ2-1; D perhaps matches TRBD2 (5 bases). The sample consisted of blood, either unsorted or a sorted T cell fraction (not recorded which). This clonotype was obtained from a male donor with ankylosing spondylitis. The DNA for the CDR3 is TGTGCCAGTAGTAAACTAGATGACAATGAGCAGTTCTTC. This encodes CASSKLDDNEQFF.